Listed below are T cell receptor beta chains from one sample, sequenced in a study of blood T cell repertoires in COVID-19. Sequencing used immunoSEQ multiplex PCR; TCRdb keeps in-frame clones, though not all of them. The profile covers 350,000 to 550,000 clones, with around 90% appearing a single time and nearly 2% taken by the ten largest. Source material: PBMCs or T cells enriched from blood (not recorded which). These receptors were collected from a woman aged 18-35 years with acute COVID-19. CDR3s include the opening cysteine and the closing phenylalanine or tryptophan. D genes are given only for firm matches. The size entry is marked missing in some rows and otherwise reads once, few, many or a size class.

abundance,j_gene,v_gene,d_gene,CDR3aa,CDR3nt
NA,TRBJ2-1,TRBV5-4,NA,CASSLEGDNEQFF,TGTGCCAGCAGCTTGGAGGGGGACAATGAGCAGTTCTTC
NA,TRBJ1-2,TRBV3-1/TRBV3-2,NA,CASSQGPALGYTF,TGTGCCAGCAGCCAAGGGCCCGCCCTTGGCTACACCTTC
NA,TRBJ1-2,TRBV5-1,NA,CASSAGPNYYGYTF,TGCGCCAGCAGCGCCGGTCCCAACTACTATGGCTACACCTTC
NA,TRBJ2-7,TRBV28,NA,CASSSTGTVSYEQYF,TGTGCCAGCAGTTCCACCGGGACTGTTTCCTACGAGCAGTACTTC
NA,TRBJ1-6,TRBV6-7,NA,CASRNGVENSPLHF,TGTGCCAGCAGAAACGGGGTTGAGAATTCACCCCTCCACTTT
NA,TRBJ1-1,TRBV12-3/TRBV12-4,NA,CASSLEVNTEAFF,TGTGCCAGCAGTTTGGAGGTGAACACTGAAGCTTTCTTT
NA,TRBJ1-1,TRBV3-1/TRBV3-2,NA,CASSQRQGEGTEAFF,TGTGCCAGCAGCCAGCGCCAAGGGGAAGGCACTGAAGCTTTCTTT
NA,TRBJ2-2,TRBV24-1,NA,CATSDLSRGTGELFF,TGTGCCACCAGTGATTTGTCGCGGGGCACCGGGGAGCTGTTTTTT
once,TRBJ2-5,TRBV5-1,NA,CASSPERKETQYF,TGCGCCAGCAGCCCCGAGAGGAAAGAGACCCAGTACTTC
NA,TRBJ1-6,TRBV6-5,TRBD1,CASNLQGGYNSPLHF,TGTGCCAGCAATTTACAGGGGGGCTATAATTCACCCCTCCACTTT
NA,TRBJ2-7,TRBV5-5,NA,CASSLGQGIREQYF,TGTGCCAGCAGCTTGGGGCAGGGGATTCGCGAGCAGTACTTC
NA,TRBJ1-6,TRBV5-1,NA,CASSLVAGNSSPLHF,TGCGCCAGCAGCTTGGTGGCGGGAAATAGTTCACCCCTCCACTTT
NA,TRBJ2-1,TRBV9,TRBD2,CASSTQRGAYNEQFF,TGTGCCAGCAGCACCCAGCGGGGGGCCTACAATGAGCAGTTCTTC
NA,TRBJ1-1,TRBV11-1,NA,CASSLIGVGAEAFF,TGTGCCAGCAGCTTGATAGGAGTCGGGGCTGAAGCTTTCTTT
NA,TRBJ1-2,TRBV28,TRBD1,CASSLRGQLYGYTF,TGTGCCAGCAGTTTGAGGGGGCAGCTCTATGGCTACACCTTC
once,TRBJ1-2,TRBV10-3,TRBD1,CAIQQGAIGGYTF,TGTGCCATCCAACAGGGGGCGATAGGCGGCTACACCTTC
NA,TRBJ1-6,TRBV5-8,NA,CASSRTPDSPLHF,TGTGCCAGCAGTCGGACTCCCGATTCACCCCTCCACTTT
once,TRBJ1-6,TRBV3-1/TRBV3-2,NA,CASSQDSVRGVNSPLHF,TGTGCCAGCAGCCAAGATTCAGTTCGGGGAGTTAATTCACCCCTCCACTTT
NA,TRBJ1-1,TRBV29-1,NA,CSGRTDEAFF,TGCAGCGGGCGGACAGATGAAGCTTTCTTT
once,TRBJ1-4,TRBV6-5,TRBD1,CASHRGEKLFF,TGTGCCAGCCACAGGGGGGAAAAACTGTTTTTT
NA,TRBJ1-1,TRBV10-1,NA,CASSDGAEAFF,TGCGCCAGCAGTGATGGAGCTGAAGCTTTCTTT
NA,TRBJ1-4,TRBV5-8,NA,CASSLAVGAANEKLFF,TGTGCCAGCAGCTTGGCCGTGGGGGCGGCTAATGAAAAACTGTTTTTT
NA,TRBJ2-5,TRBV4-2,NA,CASSQEVPGGQGETQYF,TGTGCCAGCAGCCAAGAAGTCCCAGGGGGGCAGGGGGAGACCCAGTACTTC
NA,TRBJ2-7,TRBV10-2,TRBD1,CASHGGQGNFEQYF,TGCGCCAGCCACGGCGGACAGGGAAACTTCGAGCAGTACTTC
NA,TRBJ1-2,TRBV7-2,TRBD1,CASSLGPRQGNGYTF,TGTGCCAGCAGCTTAGGTCCGCGACAGGGGAACGGCTACACCTTC
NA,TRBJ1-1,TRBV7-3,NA,CASSLGQGTEAFF,TGTGCCAGCAGCTTAGGGCAGGGTACTGAAGCTTTCTTT
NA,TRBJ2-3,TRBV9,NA,CASMGRGGTDTQYF,TGTGCCAGCATGGGTCGGGGAGGCACAGATACGCAGTATTTT
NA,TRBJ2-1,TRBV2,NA,CASAIKATYNEQFF,TGTGCCAGCGCAATCAAAGCGACCTACAATGAGCAGTTCTTC
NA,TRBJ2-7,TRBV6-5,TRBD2,CASSTRAGDPYEQYF,TGTGCCAGCAGTACCCGAGCGGGAGATCCCTACGAGCAGTACTTC
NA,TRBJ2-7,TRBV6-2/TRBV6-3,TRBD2,CASSYTSGYEQYF,TGTGCCAGCAGTTACACTAGCGGGTACGAGCAGTACTTC
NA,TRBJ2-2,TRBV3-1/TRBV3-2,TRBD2,CASSQGLAGYTGELFF,TGTGCCAGCAGCCAAGGACTAGCGGGGTACACCGGGGAGCTGTTTTTT
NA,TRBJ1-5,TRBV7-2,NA,CASKGEVSSNQPQHF,TGTGCCAGCAAAGGGGAGGTCAGTAGCAATCAGCCCCAGCATTTT
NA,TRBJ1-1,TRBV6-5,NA,CASSYGGGGDTEAFF,TGTGCCAGCAGTTACGGGGGAGGGGGGGACACTGAAGCTTTCTTT
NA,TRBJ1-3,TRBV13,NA,CASSPVGATSGNTIYF,TGTGCCAGCAGCCCAGTTGGTGCAACCTCTGGAAACACCATATATTTT
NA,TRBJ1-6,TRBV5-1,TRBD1,CASSTGQGANSPLHF,TGCGCCAGCAGCACTGGACAGGGGGCAAATTCACCCCTCCACTTT
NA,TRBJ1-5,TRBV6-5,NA,CASNKRGGGQPQHF,TGTGCCAGCAACAAAAGGGGGGGAGGTCAGCCCCAGCATTTT
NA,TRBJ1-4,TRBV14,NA,CASSQDLVDRDEKLFF,TGTGCCAGCAGCCAAGATCTCGTGGACAGAGATGAAAAACTGTTTTTT
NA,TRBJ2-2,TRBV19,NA,CASSPGARTGELFF,TGTGCCAGTAGTCCAGGGGCACGGACCGGGGAGCTGTTTTTT
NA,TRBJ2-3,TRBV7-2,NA,CASSPQDTQYF,TGTGCCAGCAGCCCCCAGGATACGCAGTATTTT
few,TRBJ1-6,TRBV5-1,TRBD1,CASRAGTAENSPLHF,TGCGCCAGCAGAGCTGGGACAGCCGAAAATTCACCCCTCCACTTT
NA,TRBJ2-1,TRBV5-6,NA,CASSLQGTYNEQFF,TGTGCCAGCAGCTTGCAGGGGACCTACAATGAGCAGTTCTTC
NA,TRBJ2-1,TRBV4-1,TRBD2,CASSQVGTSGGLLSSYNEQFF,TGCGCCAGCAGCCAAGTAGGGACTAGCGGGGGATTACTAAGCTCCTACAATGAGCAGTTCTTC
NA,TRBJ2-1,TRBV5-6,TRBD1,CASSLGQGAGEQFF,TGTGCCAGCAGCTTAGGTCAGGGGGCGGGTGAGCAGTTCTTC
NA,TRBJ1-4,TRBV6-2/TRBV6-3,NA,CASSYSSSNEKLFF,TGTGCCAGCAGTTACTCTTCGTCTAATGAAAAACTGTTTTTT
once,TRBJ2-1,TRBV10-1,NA,CASSESLGYNEQFF,TGCGCCAGCAGTGAGTCGCTCGGGTACAATGAGCAGTTCTTC
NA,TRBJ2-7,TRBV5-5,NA,CASSRMTDGEQYF,TGTGCCAGCAGCCGAATGACAGATGGCGAGCAGTACTTC
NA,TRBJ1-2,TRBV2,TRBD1,CASSDWTGGYTF,TGTGCCAGCAGTGACTGGACAGGTGGCTACACCTTC
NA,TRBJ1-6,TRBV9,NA,CASSVGDTLNSPLHF,TGTGCCAGCAGCGTAGGAGACACCTTAAATTCACCCCTCCACTTT
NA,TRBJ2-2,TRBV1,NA,CTSSQGRLAEGENTGELFF,TGCACCAGCAGCCAAGGGCGGTTAGCGGAAGGGGAAAACACCGGGGAGCTGTTTTTT
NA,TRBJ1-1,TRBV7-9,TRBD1,CASRDDFRDSEAFF,TGTGCCAGCCGCGATGACTTCCGGGACAGCGAAGCTTTCTTT
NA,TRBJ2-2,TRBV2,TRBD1,CASSDLTGGGTGELFF,TGTGCCAGCAGTGACCTAACAGGGGGAGGAACCGGGGAGCTGTTTTTT
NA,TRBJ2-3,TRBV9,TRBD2,CASSVVASGGNTQYF,TGTGCCAGCAGCGTAGTAGCGAGCGGGGGGAATACGCAGTATTTT
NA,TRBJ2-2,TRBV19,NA,CASSIVSGEPGELFF,TGTGCCAGTAGTATAGTTTCGGGGGAACCCGGGGAGCTGTTTTTT
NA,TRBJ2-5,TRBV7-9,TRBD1,CASSSTQGRPETQYF,TGTGCCAGCAGCTCCACACAGGGGCGCCCGGAGACCCAGTACTTC
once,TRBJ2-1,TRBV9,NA,CASSVGRGSYNEQFF,TGTGCCAGCAGCGTCGGGCGGGGCTCCTACAATGAGCAGTTCTTC
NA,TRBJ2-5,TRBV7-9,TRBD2,CASSRTSGNRETQYF,TGTGCCAGCAGCAGGACTAGCGGAAATCGAGAGACCCAGTACTTC
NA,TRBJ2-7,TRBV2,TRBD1,CASILGQGQFGEQYF,TGTGCCAGCATCCTCGGACAGGGACAGTTTGGAGAGCAGTACTTC
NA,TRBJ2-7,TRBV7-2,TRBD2,CASSRTSGSYEQYF,TGTGCCAGCAGCCGGACTAGCGGGAGCTACGAGCAGTACTTC
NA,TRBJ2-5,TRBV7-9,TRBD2,CASQAQAGSGETQYF,TGTGCCAGCCAAGCCCAAGCGGGGAGCGGCGAGACCCAGTACTTC
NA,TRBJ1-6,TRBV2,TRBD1,CASSYQGQSSPLHF,TGTGCCAGCAGCTACCAGGGACAGTCCTCACCCCTCCACTTT